Below, 13 T cell receptor beta chains from the same sample are listed, as sequenced in a study of human T cells and chemical hapten exposure. This sample's time point: patch test 2, 6 weeks after DPC sensitization. The sample's treatment: therapeutic diphenylcyclopropenone sensitization with weekly scalp DPC. TCRdb itself ran the RACE reads through MiXCR, one entry per CDR3 protein. The sample lists tens of thousands of distinct CDR3 sequences, roughly a tenth occurring once. Specimen: whole blood, collected in connection with sensitization to the hapten diphenylcyclopropenone (DPC). These receptors came from a woman in her twenties or thirties with alopecia areata. Some clones in this sample may be carry-over from other donors' samples.

The table lists this clonotype with a few counts. The V call is TRBV20-1, the J call TRBJ1-1; D is unresolved. Germline CDR1 and CDR2: DFQATT and SNEGSKA (reference sequence). The CDR3 is made up of 13 amino acids. Trimming stripped 2 bases from V and 0 bases from J, with 7 bases between. CDR3 DNA sequence: TGCAGTGCTAGATATAACTTGAACACTGAAGCTTTCTTT. Protein: CSARYNLNTEAFF.

There are many counts of this clonotype. The rearrangement links TRBV5-4 to TRBJ1-1, with D perhaps TRBD1 (6 bases). CDR1 is SGHNT, CDR2 YYREEE, per germline (reference sequence). CDR3 length: 13 residues. V was cut by 0 bases and J by 8 bases, with 11 bases left in between. Here the CDR3 reads CASSLAGTTEAFF. CDR3 DNA sequence: TGTGCCAGCAGCTTGGCAGGGACAACCGAAGCTTTCTTT.

This clonotype was picked up many times. This sequence joins TRBV9 and TRBJ2-7; D gene unclear. This CDR3 region has 14 residues. Trimming removed 0 bases from V and 1 base from J, with 8 bases in between. From germline, CDR1 is SGDLS and CDR2 YYNGEE. The CDR3 DNA is TGTGCCAGCAGCGTAGATTTCTTATCCTACGAGCAGTACTTC. Amino acids: CASSVDFLSYEQYF.

This chain connects TRBV5-6 to TRBJ2-3, with 8 bases aligning to TRBD2. Germline V gives CDR1 SGHDT, CDR2 YYEEEE. The J segment lost 4 bases and the V segment lost 2 bases, leaving 12 bases of the junction unmatched. CDR3 length: 17 residues. The CDR3 sequence is CASSLSYDGGAPDTQYF. The CDR3 region has the DNA TGTGCCAGCAGCTTAAGTTATGACGGGGGGGCCCCAGATACGCAGTATTTT.

This clonotype has ten or more counts. The chain couples TRBV29-1 to TRBJ1-6; D not resolved. Germline CDR1 and CDR2: SQVTM and ANQGSEA. This CDR3 comprises 12 residues. CDR3 region: CAAAAYNSPLHF. In DNA form, the CDR3 reads TGCGCGGCCGCGGCCTATAATTCACCCCTCCACTTT.

This clonotype occurred many times. The V and J genes are TRBV20-1 and TRBJ1-1; D gene unclear. Trimming took off 2 bases at V and 0 bases at J, with 4 bases between the two ends. The germline V gene has CDR1 DFQATT and CDR2 SNEGSKA (reference sequence). The CDR3 has 12 amino acids. The CDR3 reads CSARHLNTEAFF. Here the CDR3 DNA reads TGCAGTGCTAGACACCTGAACACTGAAGCTTTCTTT.

This clonotype was counted between two and nine times. This chain uses TRBV14 with TRBJ1-2; D gene ambiguous. This CDR3 comprises 15 residues. Germline V lookup: CDR1 SGHDN, CDR2 FVKESK. V was pared by 0 bases and J by 4 bases, with 12 bases between. CDR3: CASSQDPPWAYGYTF. The CDR3 DNA sequence: TGTGCCAGCAGCCAAGATCCCCCGTGGGCCTATGGCTACACCTTC.

This clonotype occurred many times. The V and J genes are TRBV2 and TRBJ1-2; D possibly corresponds to TRBD1 (5 bases). The CDR3 totals 13 residues. V lost 7 bases, J lost 4 bases, and 13 bases lay in between. CDR1 SNHLY and CDR2 FYNNEI come from the germline V gene. DNA of the CDR3: TGTGCCAGCACGCCCGGGACCGGCTATGGCTACACCTTC. It codes for CASTPGTGYGYTF.

The chain recombines TRBV18 with TRBJ1-6; D unresolved. V was trimmed by 0 bases and J by 11 bases, leaving 14 bases between them. CDR1 KGHSH and CDR2 LQKENI come from the germline V gene. This CDR3 spans 15 amino acids. The CDR3 reads CASSPPNTERTPLHF. As DNA, the CDR3 is TGTGCCAGCTCACCACCGAACACAGAAAGGACACCCCTCCACTTT.

J is TRBJ2-4 and V is TRBV6-5; a possible D gene is TRBD2 (7 bases). The germline gives CDR1 MNHEY, CDR2 SVGAGI. The CDR3 has 13 residues. CDR3 region: CATRGAAKNIQYF. DNA of the CDR3: TGTGCGACCCGGGGGGCCGCCAAAAACATTCAGTACTTC.

This chain links TRBV3-1 with TRBJ1-1; D remains ambiguous. Looked up from germline, CDR1 is LGHDT and CDR2 is YNNKEL (reference sequence). This CDR3 contains 11 residues. V shed 2 bases and J shed 5 bases, with 3 bases lying between them. The CDR3 DNA sequence: TGTGCCAGCAGCCAAATGACTGAAGCTTTCTTT. Translated, it gives CASSQMTEAFF. Looking up the rest from reference TRBV3-1 and TRBJ1-1 gives the full variable domain: DTAVSQTPKYLVTQMGNDKSIKCEQNLGHDTMYWYKQDSKKFLKIMFSYNNKELIINETVPNRFSPKSPDKAHLNLHINSLELGDSAVYFCASSQMTEAFFGQGTRLTVV.

Of note for this clonotype: Given a much more abundant clone one base away, this may be a read error. This chain links TRBV18 with TRBJ2-3, with D tentatively TRBD1 or TRBD2 (6 bases each). This CDR3 is 16 amino acids long. From germline, CDR1 is KGHSH and CDR2 LQKENI. CDR3 coding DNA: TGTGTCAGCTCACCAACGGGGGCTCGCGGCACAGATACGCAGTATTTT. Amino acids: CVSSPTGARGTDTQYF.

This clonotype was seen many times. The CDR3, as DNA: TGTGCCAGCAGCCCTTCCCTTTTGGGAGGTTCCTATAATTCACCCCTCCACTTT. It is translated as CASSPSLLGGSYNSPLHF. The genes are TRBV7-2 and TRBJ1-6; D gene ambiguous. Germline assignment: CDR1 SGHTA and CDR2 FQGNSA. The CDR3 consists of 18 residues. Trimming pared 5 bases from V and 1 base from J, leaving 18 bases between. Complete variable domain (other parts from reference TRBV7-2 and TRBJ1-6): GAGVSQSPSNKVTEKGKDVELRCDPISGHTALYWYRQSLGQGLEFLIYFQGNSAPDKSGLPSDRFSAERTGGSVSTLTIQRTQQEDSAVYLCASSPSLLGGSYNSPLHFGNGTRLTVT.